The source of this T cell receptor (beta chain) is a study of cytomegalovirus exposure and HLA in healthy donors. Study results and caveats: Generally TCR sequences proved uncommon, though certain public TCRs appeared in numerous donors.

Germline V gives CDR1 MDHEN, CDR2 SYDVKM. This CDR3 region has 20 residues. Trimming removed 3 bases from V and 1 base from J; junction bases left unmatched: 13. It was with 60 Vbeta and 13 Jbeta primers that the PCR ran. Assay used: immunoSEQ multiplex PCR; TCRdb lists only in-frame clones, some missing. The table records some 67,000 clones, about four fifths of them present only once. About this clone itself: Antigen specificity is unknown.

The sequencing input was PBMCs. The chain combines TRBV28 with TRBJ2-2, with 11 bases lining up with TRBD2. The receptor's source is a woman younger than 45 in good health and CMV-seronegative. CDR3 DNA: TGTGCCAGCAGTTTTTTTCTCGGTGGCCTAGCGGGGGGGAACACCGGGGAGCTGTTTTTT. Its translation: CASSFFLGGLAGGNTGELFF.